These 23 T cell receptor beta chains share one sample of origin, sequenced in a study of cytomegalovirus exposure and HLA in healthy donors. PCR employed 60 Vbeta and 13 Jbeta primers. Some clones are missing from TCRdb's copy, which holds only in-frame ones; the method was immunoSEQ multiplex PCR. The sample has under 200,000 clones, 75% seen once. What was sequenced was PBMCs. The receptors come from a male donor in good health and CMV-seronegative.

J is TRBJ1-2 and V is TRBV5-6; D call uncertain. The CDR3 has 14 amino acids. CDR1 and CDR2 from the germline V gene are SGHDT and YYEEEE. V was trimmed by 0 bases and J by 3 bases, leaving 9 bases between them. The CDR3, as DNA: TGTGCCAGCAGCTTGGCCAACTTTGACTATGGCTACACCTTC. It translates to CASSLANFDYGYTF.

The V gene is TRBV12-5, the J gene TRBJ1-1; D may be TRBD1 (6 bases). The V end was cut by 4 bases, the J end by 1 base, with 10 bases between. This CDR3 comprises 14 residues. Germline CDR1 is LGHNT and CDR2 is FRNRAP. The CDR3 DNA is TGTGCTAGTGGTTCTGGACAGCCGAACACTGAAGCTTTCTTT. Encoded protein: CASGSGQPNTEAFF. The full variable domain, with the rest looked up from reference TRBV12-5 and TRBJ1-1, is DARVTQTPRHKVTEMGQEVTMRCQPILGHNTVFWYRQTMMQGLELLAYFRNRAPLDDSGMPKDRFSAEMPDATLATLKIQPSEPRDSAVYFCASGSGQPNTEAFFGQGTRLTVV.

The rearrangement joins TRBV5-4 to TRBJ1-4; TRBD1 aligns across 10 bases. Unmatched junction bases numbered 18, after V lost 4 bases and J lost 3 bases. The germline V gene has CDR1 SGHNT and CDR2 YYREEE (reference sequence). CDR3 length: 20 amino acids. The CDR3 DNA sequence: TGTGCCAGCAGCCGATTAGCCGGGACAGGGGCCCTTCGAGCTAATGAAAAACTGTTTTTT. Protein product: CASSRLAGTGALRANEKLFF.

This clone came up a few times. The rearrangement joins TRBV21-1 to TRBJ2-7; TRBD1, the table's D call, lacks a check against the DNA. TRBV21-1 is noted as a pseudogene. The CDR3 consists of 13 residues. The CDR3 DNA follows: TGTGCCAGCAGGGACAGGGGGCGGAACGAGCAGTACTTC. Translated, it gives CASRDRGRNEQYF.

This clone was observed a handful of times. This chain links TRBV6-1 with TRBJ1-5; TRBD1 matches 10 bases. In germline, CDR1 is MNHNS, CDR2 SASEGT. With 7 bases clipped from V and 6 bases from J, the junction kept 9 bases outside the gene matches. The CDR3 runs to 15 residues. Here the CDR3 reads CASTKGQGDRQPQHF. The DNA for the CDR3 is TGTGCCAGCACAAAAGGACAGGGGGACCGTCAGCCCCAGCATTTT.

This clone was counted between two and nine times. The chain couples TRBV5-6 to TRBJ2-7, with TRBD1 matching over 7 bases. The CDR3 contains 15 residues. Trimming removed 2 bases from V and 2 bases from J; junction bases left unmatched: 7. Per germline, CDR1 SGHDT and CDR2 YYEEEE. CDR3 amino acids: CASSLEGTATYEQYF. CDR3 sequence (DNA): TGTGCCAGCAGCTTAGAAGGGACAGCAACCTACGAGCAGTACTTC.

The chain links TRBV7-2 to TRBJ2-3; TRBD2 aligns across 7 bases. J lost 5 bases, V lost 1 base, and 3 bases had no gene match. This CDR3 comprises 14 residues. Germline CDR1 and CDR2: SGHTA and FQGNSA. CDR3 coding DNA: TGTGCCAGCAGCTTAGACTCGGGAGGAGATACGCAGTATTTT. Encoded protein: CASSLDSGGDTQYF.

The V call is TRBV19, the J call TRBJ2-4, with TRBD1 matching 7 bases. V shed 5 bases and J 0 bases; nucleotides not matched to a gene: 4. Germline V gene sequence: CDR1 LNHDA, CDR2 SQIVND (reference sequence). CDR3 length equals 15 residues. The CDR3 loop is CASSEDRIAKNIQYF. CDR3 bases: TGTGCCAGTAGTGAGGACAGGATAGCCAAAAACATTCAGTACTTC.

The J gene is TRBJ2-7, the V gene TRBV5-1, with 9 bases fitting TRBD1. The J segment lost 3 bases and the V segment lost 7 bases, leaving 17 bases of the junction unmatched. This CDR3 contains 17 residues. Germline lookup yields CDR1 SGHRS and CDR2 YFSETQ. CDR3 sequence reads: CASQVLPTGGEGYEQYF. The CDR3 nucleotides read TGCGCCAGCCAGGTATTGCCTACAGGGGGCGAGGGCTACGAGCAGTACTTC.

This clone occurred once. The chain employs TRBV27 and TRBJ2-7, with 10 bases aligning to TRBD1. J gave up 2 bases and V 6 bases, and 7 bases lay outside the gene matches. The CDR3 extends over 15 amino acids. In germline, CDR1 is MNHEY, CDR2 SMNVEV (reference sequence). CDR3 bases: TGTGCCAGCAGCCCGACAGGGGGCTTCGCCTACGAGCAGTACTTC. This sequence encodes CASSPTGGFAYEQYF.

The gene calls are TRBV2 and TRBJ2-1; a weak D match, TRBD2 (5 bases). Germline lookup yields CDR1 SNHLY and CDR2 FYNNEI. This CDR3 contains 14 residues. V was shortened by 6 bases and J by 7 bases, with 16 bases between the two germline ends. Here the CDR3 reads CASRALLPGNEQFF. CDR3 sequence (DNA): TGTGCCAGCAGGGCGCTACTCCCGGGGAATGAGCAGTTCTTC.

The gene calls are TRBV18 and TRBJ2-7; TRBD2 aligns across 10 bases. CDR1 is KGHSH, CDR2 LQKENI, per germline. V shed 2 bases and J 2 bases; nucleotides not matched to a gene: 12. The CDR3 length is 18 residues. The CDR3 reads CASSPINTRTSGTYEQYF. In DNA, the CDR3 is TGTGCCAGCTCACCAATCAACACGAGGACTAGCGGAACCTACGAGCAGTACTTC.

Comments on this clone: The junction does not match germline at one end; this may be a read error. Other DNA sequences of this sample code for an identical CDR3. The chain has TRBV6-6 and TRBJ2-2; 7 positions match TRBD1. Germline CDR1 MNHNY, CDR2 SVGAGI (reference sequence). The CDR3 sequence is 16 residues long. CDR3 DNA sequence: TGCGCCAGCAGTTACTCGAGGGGGCGCGTTGACGGGGAGCTGTTTTTT. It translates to CASSYSRGRVDGELFF.

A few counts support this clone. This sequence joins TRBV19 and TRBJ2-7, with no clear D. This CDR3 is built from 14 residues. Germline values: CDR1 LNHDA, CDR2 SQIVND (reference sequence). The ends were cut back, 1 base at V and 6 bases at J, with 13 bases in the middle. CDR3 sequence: CASSIVYSLAEQYF. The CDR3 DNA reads TGTGCCAGTAGTATAGTCTACAGTCTTGCCGAGCAGTACTTC. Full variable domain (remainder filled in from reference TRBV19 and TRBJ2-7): DGGITQSPKYLFRKEGQNVTLSCEQNLNHDAMYWYRQDPGQGLRLIYYSQIVNDFQKGDIAEGYSVSREKKESFPLTVTSAQKNPTAFYLCASSIVYSLAEQYFGPGTRLTVT.

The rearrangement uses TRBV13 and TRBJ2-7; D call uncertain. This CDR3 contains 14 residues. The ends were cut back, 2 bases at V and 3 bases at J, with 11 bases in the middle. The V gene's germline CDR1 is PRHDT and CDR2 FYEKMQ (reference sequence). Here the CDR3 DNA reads TGTGCCAGCAGCTTATCGCGCGGAGACTACGAGCAGTACTTC. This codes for CASSLSRGDYEQYF.

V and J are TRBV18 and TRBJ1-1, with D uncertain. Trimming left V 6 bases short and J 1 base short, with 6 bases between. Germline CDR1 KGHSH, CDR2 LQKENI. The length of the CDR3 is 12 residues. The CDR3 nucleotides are TGTGCCAGCTCCCGCGGGAACACTGAAGCTTTCTTT. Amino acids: CASSRGNTEAFF.

The CDR3, as DNA: TGTGCCAGTAGTAAGGGGAAACATCCTTATGGCTACACCTTC. Encoded protein: CASSKGKHPYGYTF. This chain joins TRBV19 and TRBJ1-2; possibly TRBD1 for D (5 bases). Germline values: CDR1 LNHDA, CDR2 SQIVND (reference sequence). The V end was cut by 4 bases, the J end by 5 bases, with 14 bases between. The CDR3 runs 14 residues.

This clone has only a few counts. The CDR3 region has the DNA TGTGCCAGCAGCTTAGCGGGAGGGAAATACAATGAGCAGTTCTTC. It yields the protein CASSLAGGKYNEQFF. V is TRBV7-6 and J is TRBJ2-1; 7 bases match TRBD2. Germline CDR1 SGHVS, CDR2 FNYEAQ. With 0 bases clipped from V and 4 bases from J, the junction kept 3 bases outside the gene matches. CDR3 size: 15 residues.

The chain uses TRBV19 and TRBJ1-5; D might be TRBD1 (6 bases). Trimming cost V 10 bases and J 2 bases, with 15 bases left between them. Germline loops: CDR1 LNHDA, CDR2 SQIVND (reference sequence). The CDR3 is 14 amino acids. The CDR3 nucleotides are TGTGCCACCCATGCGGGGGCTGGCAATCAGCCCCAGCATTTT. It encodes CATHAGAGNQPQHF.

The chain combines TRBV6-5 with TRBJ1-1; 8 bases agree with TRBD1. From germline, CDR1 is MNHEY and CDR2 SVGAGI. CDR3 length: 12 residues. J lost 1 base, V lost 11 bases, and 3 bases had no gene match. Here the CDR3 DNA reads TGTGCCTGTGGACAGGGGAACACTGAAGCTTTCTTT. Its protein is CACGQGNTEAFF.

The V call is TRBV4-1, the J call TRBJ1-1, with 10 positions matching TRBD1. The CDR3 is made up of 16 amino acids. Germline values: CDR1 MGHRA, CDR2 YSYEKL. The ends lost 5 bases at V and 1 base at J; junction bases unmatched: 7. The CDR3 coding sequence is TGCGCCAGCAGCGTCCGGGACAGGGGATGGAACACTGAAGCTTTCTTT. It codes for CASSVRDRGWNTEAFF.

The CDR3 here is CASRPSSYNEQFF. The CDR3 DNA reads as TGCGCCAGCAGGCCCAGCTCCTACAATGAGCAGTTCTTC. This chain uses TRBV5-1 with TRBJ2-1; no reliable D call. Trimming shortened V by 5 bases and J by 0 bases, and 6 bases separated the two germline ends. The CDR3 has 13 residues. The V gene's germline CDR1 is SGHRS and CDR2 YFSETQ.

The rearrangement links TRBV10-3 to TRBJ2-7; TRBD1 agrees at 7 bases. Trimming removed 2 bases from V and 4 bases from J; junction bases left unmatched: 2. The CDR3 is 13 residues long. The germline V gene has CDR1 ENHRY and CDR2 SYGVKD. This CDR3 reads CAISERGLYEQYF. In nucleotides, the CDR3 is TGTGCCATCAGTGAGAGGGGGCTATACGAGCAGTACTTC.